This T cell receptor (beta chain) came from a study of control samples from healthy donors and cancer patients. Repertoires were generated with immunoSEQ multiplex PCR, while TCRdb's copy carries only in-frame clones and drops some. Among around 120,000 clones listed, around 87% were seen once. The germline CDR1 and CDR2 sequences are LGHNA and YNFKEQ. Trimming removed 0 bases at V and 3 bases at J, with 9 bases between. CDR3 size: 15 residues. The specimen was blood. The receptor comes from a man aged 55 to 70 in good health. The J gene is TRBJ2-1, the V gene TRBV4-2; D call uncertain. The CDR3 reads CASSQDFGNYNEQFF. In DNA form, the CDR3 reads TGTGCCAGCAGCCAAGATTTTGGCAACTACAATGAGCAGTTCTTC.